The 27 T cell receptor beta chains below were found in one sample sequenced in a study of technical replicates of blood from a few donors listed by TCRdb under 2017. The library was obtained by the immunoSEQ multiplex PCR assay. The table comes from immuneACCESS by way of TCRdb, which keeps in-frame sequences with V and J called. Part of the clones is missing from these tables; in studies checked, under half for an unresolved V gene and the rest for unknown reasons. This sample is represented by 60,000 to 75,000 clones; about 83% of them were singletons. The leading ten clones occupy 4.5% to 6.5% of the sample. Sequenced sample: PBMCs. Every receptor here comes from a human donor in good health. Some clones in this sample may be carry-over from other donors' samples.

This clone was picked up a small number of times. The genes are TRBV6-5 and TRBJ1-5; tentative D call: TRBD1 (6 bases). CDR3 length equals 14 residues. V gave up 6 bases and J gave up 3 bases, with 12 bases separating them. Germline CDR1 reads MNHEY; CDR2 reads SVGAGI. The CDR3 DNA follows: TGTGCCAGCAGAACCGGGACACTCAATCAGCCCCAGCATTTT. Protein product: CASRTGTLNQPQHF.

The gene calls are TRBV4-2 and TRBJ2-4; TRBD2 matches at 9 bases. The trim removed 4 bases at V and 6 bases at J, leaving 4 bases unmatched. Germline CDR1 and CDR2: LGHNA and YNFKEQ. The length of the CDR3 is 14 residues. The CDR3 DNA reads as TGTGCCAGCAGCCCAGGAGCGGGGGGAAACATTCAGTACTTC. This encodes CASSPGAGGNIQYF.

This clone has only a few counts. The CDR3 nucleotides are TGTGCCAGCAGCGGATCGGGACAGGGGATTTTCACTGAAGCTTTCTTT. Its translation is CASSGSGQGIFTEAFF. This chain connects TRBV9 to TRBJ1-1; 10 bases fit TRBD1. Trimming removed 3 bases from V and 4 bases from J; junction bases left unmatched: 9. The V gene's germline CDR1 is SGDLS and CDR2 YYNGEE. The CDR3 is 16 residues long.

The V call is TRBV5-1, the J call TRBJ2-3, with 13 bases fitting TRBD2. CDR1 and CDR2 (germline): SGHRS, YFSETQ. V was clipped by 1 base and J by 4 bases; unmatched bases: 9. The CDR3 totals 18 residues. This chain's CDR3 is CASSLSMTSGRFADTQYF. The CDR3 nucleotides are TGCGCCAGCAGCTTGTCCATGACTAGCGGGAGGTTCGCAGATACGCAGTATTTT.

The V call is TRBV11-2, the J call TRBJ1-2; 7 bases map to TRBD1. The CDR3 length is 15 residues. Germline CDR1 SGHAT, CDR2 FQNNGV. V shed 5 bases, J shed 2 bases, and the junction held 8 bases outside the gene matches. The CDR3 DNA reads TGTGCCAGCAGCCCTGTATCAGGGGGGAACTATGGCTACACCTTC. This gives the protein CASSPVSGGNYGYTF.

This sequence joins TRBV6-5 and TRBJ2-5, with D possibly TRBD2 on 6 matching bases. Trimming removed 5 bases from V and 7 bases from J, with 11 bases in between. Germline CDR1 reads MNHEY; CDR2 reads SVGAGI. The length of the CDR3 is 12 residues. This CDR3 is CASSPDGGTQYF. CDR3 bases: TGTGCCAGCAGTCCGGACGGGGGGACCCAGTACTTC.

The chain joins TRBV13 to TRBJ2-2; 8 bases match TRBD2. V was pared by 5 bases and J by 4 bases, with 3 bases of the junction left unmatched. Germline CDR1 reads PRHDT; CDR2 reads FYEKMQ (reference sequence). The CDR3 contains 14 residues. CDR3 DNA: TGTGCCAGCAGCCCGGCGGGGGGCACCGGGGAGCTGTTTTTT. This codes for CASSPAGGTGELFF.

This chain uses TRBV6-1 with TRBJ1-3; D remains unclear. CDR1 MNHNS and CDR2 SASEGT come from the germline V gene. V was pared by 2 bases and J by 2 bases, with 7 bases between. This CDR3 region has 14 residues. The CDR3 protein is CASSERSTGNTIYF. As DNA, the CDR3 is TGTGCCAGCAGTGAACGTAGTACTGGAAACACCATATATTTT.

This chain joins TRBV4-3 and TRBJ1-3; unclear D gene. Germline V gene sequence: CDR1 LGHNA, CDR2 YSLEER. Trimming took 0 bases from V and 0 from J, leaving 6 bases between them. This CDR3 is 15 amino acids long. The CDR3 coding sequence is TGCGCCAGCAGCCAAGATGCCAGCTCTGGAAACACCATATATTTT. This sequence encodes CASSQDASSGNTIYF.

The J gene is TRBJ1-4, the V gene TRBV12-5; no clear D. Germline V lookup: CDR1 LGHNT, CDR2 FRNRAP. This CDR3 has 17 residues. V was clipped by 2 bases and J by 0 bases, with 13 bases between them. The CDR3 loop is CASGLKSVGATNEKLFF. CDR3 nucleotide sequence: TGTGCTAGTGGTTTGAAGTCCGTCGGGGCAACTAATGAAAAACTGTTTTTT.

CDR3 sequence: CAGARAGGTQPQHF. CDR3 bases: TGTGCCGGTGCACGGGCAGGGGGCACTCAGCCCCAGCATTTT. This chain connects TRBV6-1 to TRBJ1-5; 8 nucleotides align to TRBD1. The CDR3 covers 14 residues. The V and J ends lost 11 bases and 6 bases, in that order; junction bases with no gene match: 12. Germline assignment: CDR1 MNHNS and CDR2 SASEGT.

The chain couples TRBV5-1 to TRBJ2-1; D call uncertain. This CDR3 comprises 14 residues. Germline assignment: CDR1 SGHRS and CDR2 YFSETQ. Trimming removed 1 base from V and 8 bases from J, with 13 bases in between. The CDR3 DNA is TGCGCCAGCAGCTTGAGGCTAGACGGATATGAGCAGTTCTTC. It translates to CASSLRLDGYEQFF.

This rearrangement joins TRBV11-3 to TRBJ2-2, with D perhaps matching TRBD1 (7 bases). The length of the CDR3 is 15 residues. Trimming stripped 3 bases from V and 5 bases from J, with 13 bases between. Germline values: CDR1 SGHNT, CDR2 YENEEA. Here the CDR3 DNA reads TGTGCCAGCAGCTTGTCAGGGGGAGGAACCGGGGAGCTGTTTTTT. This sequence encodes CASSLSGGGTGELFF. The whole variable domain, remainder taken from reference TRBV11-3 and TRBJ2-2, is EAGVVQSPRYKIIEKKQPVAFWCNPISGHNTLYWYLQNLGQGPELLIRYENEEAVDDSQLPKDRFSAERLKGVDSTLKIQPAELGDSAVYLCASSLSGGGTGELFFGEGSRLTVL.

This clone was counted once. The genes are TRBV2 and TRBJ2-6; possibly TRBD1 for D (5 bases). V dropped 4 bases and J dropped 0 bases, with 7 bases sitting between them. The germline gives CDR1 SNHLY, CDR2 FYNNEI. The CDR3 covers 15 residues. CDR3 amino acids: CASSGRASGANVLTF. As DNA, the CDR3 is TGTGCCAGCAGTGGCAGGGCCTCTGGGGCCAACGTCCTGACTTTC.

This chain connects TRBV9 to TRBJ2-3; D gene unclear. Trimming left V 4 bases short and J 4 bases short, with 7 bases between. CDR3 length: 12 residues. The germline V gene has CDR1 SGDLS and CDR2 YYNGEE. CDR3 protein: CASSISADTQYF. The DNA of the CDR3 is TGTGCCAGCAGCATCAGTGCAGATACGCAGTATTTT.

This chain joins TRBV5-1 and TRBJ2-2, with a possible D match to TRBD2 (5 bases). CDR1 and CDR2 (germline): SGHRS, YFSETQ. The CDR3 extends over 15 amino acids. V was trimmed by 2 bases and J by 5 bases, leaving 13 bases between them. CDR3 amino acids: CASSFLVGETGELFF. CDR3 coding DNA: TGCGCCAGCAGCTTCCTCGTCGGGGAGACCGGGGAGCTGTTTTTT.

The chain employs TRBV6-5 and TRBJ1-1; the match to TRBD1 covers 7 bases. V trimming: 4 bases; J trimming: 4 bases; junction bases outside the gene matches: 6. The CDR3 covers 14 residues. The germline CDR1 and CDR2 sequences are MNHEY and SVGAGI. In DNA, the CDR3 is TGTGCCAGCAGTTCCCGGGACAGTCGCACTGAAGCTTTCTTT. Translation gives CASSSRDSRTEAFF.

This chain joins TRBV7-2 and TRBJ2-1; D may be TRBD2 (5 bases). V lost 3 bases and J 8 bases, leaving 14 bases between the germline ends. Germline V gene sequence: CDR1 SGHTA, CDR2 FQGNSA. This CDR3 is 14 amino acids long. This CDR3 reads CASSFSVLGYEQFF. As DNA, the CDR3 is TGTGCCAGCAGCTTTAGCGTCCTTGGGTATGAGCAGTTCTTC.

This chain joins TRBV9 and TRBJ2-1, with 13 bases fitting TRBD2. This CDR3 is built from 18 residues. From germline, CDR1 is SGDLS and CDR2 YYNGEE. The junction had 12 bases not matched to a gene; V was cut back by 4 bases and J by 5 bases. The CDR3 sequence: CASSITTYTSGRDNEQFF. The CDR3 bases are TGTGCCAGCAGCATAACCACCTACACTAGCGGGAGGGACAATGAGCAGTTCTTC.

The chain employs TRBV4-2 and TRBJ2-7; D uncertain. The CDR3 has 14 amino acids. The V gene lost 0 bases and the J gene lost 2 bases, with 8 bases spanning the gap. Looked up from germline, CDR1 is LGHNA and CDR2 is YNFKEQ. The CDR3 reads CASSQEKLAYEQYF. CDR3 bases: TGTGCCAGCAGCCAAGAGAAGTTAGCCTACGAGCAGTACTTC.

The gene calls are TRBV11-2 and TRBJ1-2; D may be TRBD1 (5 bases). Germline values: CDR1 SGHAT, CDR2 FQNNGV. V dropped 1 base and J dropped 7 bases, with 10 bases sitting between them. The CDR3 runs 13 residues. The chain's CDR3 is CASSLGQGLGYTF. DNA for the CDR3: TGTGCCAGCAGCTTAGGTCAGGGACTTGGCTACACCTTC.

V is TRBV25-1 and J is TRBJ1-2, with 10 positions matching TRBD1. This CDR3 contains 14 residues. CDR1 is MGHDK and CDR2 is SYGVNS in the germline V gene. V was clipped by 3 bases and J by 12 bases; unmatched bases: 10. CDR3 nucleotide sequence: TGTGCCAGCAGTGATTCCACCGGGACAGGGGATAACACCTTC. This translates into CASSDSTGTGDNTF.

DNA of the CDR3: TGCGCCAGCAGCCAAGTCAGGGGGAGCGCCGGGGAGCTGTTTTTT. Its protein product is CASSQVRGSAGELFF. This chain links TRBV4-1 with TRBJ2-2; 7 bases line up with TRBD1. This CDR3 region has 15 residues. The trim removed 1 base at V and 6 bases at J, leaving 5 bases unmatched. Germline V CDR1 and CDR2: MGHRA, YSYEKL.

This chain connects TRBV2 to TRBJ2-7; perhaps TRBD1 as D (6 bases). Germline lookup yields CDR1 SNHLY and CDR2 FYNNEI. V was pared by 11 bases and J by 0 bases, with 14 bases between. The CDR3 length is 13 residues. CDR3 sequence: CASKPRGSYEQYF. The CDR3 nucleotides are TGTGCCTCTAAACCCAGGGGCTCCTACGAGCAGTACTTC. The full variable domain, in which reference TRBV2 and TRBJ2-7 provide the parts outside the CDR3, is EPEVTQTPSHQVTQMGQEVILRCVPISNHLYFYWYRQILGQKVEFLVSFYNNEISEKSEIFDDQFSVERPDGSNFTLKIRSTKLEDSAMYFCASKPRGSYEQYFGPGTRLTVT.

This clone has just a few counts. This sequence joins TRBV19 and TRBJ1-1, with D possibly TRBD1 on 5 matching bases. The V gene's germline CDR1 is LNHDA and CDR2 SQIVND (reference sequence). V was pared by 5 bases and J by 0 bases, with 13 bases between. CDR3 length: 15 amino acids. DNA for the CDR3: TGTGCCAGTAGTCCCCGAAGGGACTTGAACACTGAAGCTTTCTTT. This translates into CASSPRRDLNTEAFF.

The chain employs TRBV7-2 and TRBJ2-5; no clear D gene. Trimming removed 5 bases from V and 7 bases from J, with 17 bases in between. CDR1 SGHTA and CDR2 FQGNSA come from the germline V gene. This CDR3 is built from 14 residues. The CDR3 nucleotides are TGTGCCAGCAGCCAAACCCCCCCGGTTGGGACCCAGTACTTC. It encodes CASSQTPPVGTQYF.

V usage is TRBV4-3 and J usage is TRBJ1-1; 7 positions match TRBD1. Germline V gene data show CDR1 as LGHNA and CDR2 as YSLEER. Trimming removed 3 bases from V and 2 bases from J; junction bases left unmatched: 3. The CDR3 is 14 residues long. CDR3 sequence: CASSQTGTNTEAFF. For the CDR3, the DNA is TGCGCCAGCAGCCAGACAGGGACTAACACTGAAGCTTTCTTT.